This paragraph reports one T cell receptor beta chain. What it recognizes is unknown. With random hexamers, reverse transcription was performed on about 0.5 to 1 ug of RNA. With immunoSEQ multiplex PCR, TCR beta CDR3 was amplified across 54 Vbeta and 13 Jbeta. MiXCR was run by TCRdb on the immunoSEQ multiplex PCR reads, yielding one entry per CDR3 protein. The repertoire holds over 150,000 distinct CDR3 sequences, with approximately 94% as singletons. From blood CD8+ and CD4+ T cells, the TCR beta chain was sequenced. FACS was used to enrich TEMRA cells, whereas the CD8+ and CD4+ T cells were obtained by negative isolation. V shed 4 bases and J shed 9 bases, with 17 bases lying between them. Germline V gives CDR1 SGHRS, CDR2 YFSETQ. The CDR3 sequence is 14 residues long. This sample is drawn from a study of CD8 T cells in Susac syndrome. Study-level points and caveats: The study acknowledged a relatively small number of individuals in its TCR sequencing and HLA analysis.

The sequence was collected from a human donor with multiple sclerosis. Source material: CD4+ T cells from PBMCs. This chain connects TRBV5-1 to TRBJ1-5; tentatively, D is TRBD1 (5 bases). Written as DNA, the CDR3 is TGCGCCAGCAGCCAGGGACCGCCCGATCGGCCCCAGCATTTT. Encoded protein: CASSQGPPDRPQHF. The whole variable domain, filled in from reference TRBV5-1 and TRBJ1-5, reads KAGVTQTPRYLIKTRGQQVTLSCSPISGHRSVSWYQQTPGQGLQFLFEYFSETQRNKGNFPGRFSGRQFSNSRSEMNVSTLELGDSALYLCASSQGPPDRPQHFGDGTRLSIL.